This T cell receptor (beta chain) was captured in a study of T cell changes during pregnancy in multiple sclerosis. The germline gives CDR1 SGDLS, CDR2 YYNGEE. The CDR3 totals 16 residues. The trim removed 3 bases at V and 4 bases at J, leaving 5 bases unmatched. Measured with immunoSEQ multiplex PCR; TCRdb has only the in-frame clones, and not every one. The table includes 88,000 or so clones, under 95% detected once. The rearrangement links TRBV9 to TRBJ2-3; 13 bases fit TRBD2. The TCR sequence derives from a female donor with multiple sclerosis, enrolled in a pregnancy study. The specimen comprised peripheral blood, sampled before pregnancy. The CDR3 DNA sequence: TGTGCCAGCAGCGCCGGGACTAGCGGGATCCCAGATACGCAGTATTTT. Translation gives CASSAGTSGIPDTQYF. The full variable domain, completed using reference TRBV9 and TRBJ2-3, is DSGVTQTPKHLITATGQRVTLRCSPRSGDLSVYWYQQSLDQGLQFLIQYYNGEERAKGNILERFSAQQFPDLHSELNLSSLELGDSALYFCASSAGTSGIPDTQYFGPGTRLTVL.